Sequencing of this T cell receptor beta chain was carried out in a study of T cells in Graves' hyperthyroidism and ophthalmopathy. TCR beta CDR3 regions were amplified from RNA. During a first-round RT-PCR of the TCR CDR3, the HTBI primer set was used. Using its own MiXCR run on the multiplex PCR reads, TCRdb lists one record per CDR3 protein. The sample shows over 300,000 distinct CDR3 sequences, more than 11% of them seen only once. Among the patients, aged 18 to 65, hyperthyroidism was newly diagnosed and had lasted under 2 months. Worth noting for this clonotype: The antigen remains undetermined.

The trim removed 6 bases at V and 0 bases at J, leaving 8 bases unmatched. CDR3 length equals 16 residues. CDR1 and CDR2 (germline): SQVTM, ANQGSEA. Study results and limitations: Ophthalmopathy got predicted by the model a median approximately 6.3 months before its onset.

Sequences were obtained from blood. The rearrangement links TRBV29-1 to TRBJ2-6; the match to TRBD1 covers 7 bases. The sequence was obtained from a woman aged 55-75 years with Graves' hyperthyroidism. This CDR3 is CSVPGQAFSGANVLTF. As DNA, the CDR3 is TGCAGCGTCCCCGGACAGGCTTTCTCTGGGGCCAACGTCCTGACTTTC. The full variable domain, rest sourced from reference TRBV29-1 and TRBJ2-6, is SAVISQKPSRDICQRGTSLTIQCQVDSQVTMMFWYRQQPGQSLTLIATANQGSEATYESGFVIDKFPISRPNLTFSTLTVSNMSPEDSSIYLCSVPGQAFSGANVLTFGAGSRLTVL.